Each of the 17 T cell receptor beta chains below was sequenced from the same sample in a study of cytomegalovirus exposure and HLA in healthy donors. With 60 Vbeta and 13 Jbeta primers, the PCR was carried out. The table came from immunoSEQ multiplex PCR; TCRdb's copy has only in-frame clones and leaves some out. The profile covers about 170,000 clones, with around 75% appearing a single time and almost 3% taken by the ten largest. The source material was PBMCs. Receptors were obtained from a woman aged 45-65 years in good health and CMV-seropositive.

The CDR3 DNA reads TGTGCCAGCTCCCCCGGAGTTAACTACGAGCAGTACTTC. Its protein product is CASSPGVNYEQYF. The genes are TRBV18 and TRBJ2-5; D uncertain. The tail of the sequence fits TRBJ2-7 better, so the J call may be wrong. The germline V gene encodes CDR1 KGHSH and CDR2 LQKENI. The CDR3 has 13 amino acids.

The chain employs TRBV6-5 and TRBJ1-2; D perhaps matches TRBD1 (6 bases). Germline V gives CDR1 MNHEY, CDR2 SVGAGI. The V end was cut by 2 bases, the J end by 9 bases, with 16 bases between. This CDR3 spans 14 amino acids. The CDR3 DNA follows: TGTGCCAGCAGTTACGGCAGGGGTGGTGGTAGCTACACCTTC. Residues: CASSYGRGGGSYTF.

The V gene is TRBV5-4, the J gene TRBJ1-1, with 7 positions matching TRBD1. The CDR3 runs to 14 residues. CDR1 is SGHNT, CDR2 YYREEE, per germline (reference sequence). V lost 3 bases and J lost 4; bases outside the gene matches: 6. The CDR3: CASSYYRGGTEAFF. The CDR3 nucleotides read TGTGCCAGCAGCTACTACAGGGGAGGCACTGAAGCTTTCTTT.

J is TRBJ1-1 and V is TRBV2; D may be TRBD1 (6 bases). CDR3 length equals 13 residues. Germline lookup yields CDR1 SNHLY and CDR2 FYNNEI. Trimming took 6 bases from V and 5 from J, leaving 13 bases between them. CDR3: CASSATGWTEAFF. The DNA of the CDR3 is TGTGCCAGCAGCGCCACAGGGTGGACTGAAGCTTTCTTT.

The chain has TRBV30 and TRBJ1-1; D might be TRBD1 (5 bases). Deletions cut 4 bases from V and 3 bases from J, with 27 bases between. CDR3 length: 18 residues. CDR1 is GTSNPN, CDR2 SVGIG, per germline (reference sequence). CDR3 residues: CAWTRKVGTKKGDTEAFF. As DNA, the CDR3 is TGTGCCTGGACTCGGAAGGTCGGGACTAAAAAAGGGGACACTGAAGCTTTCTTT.

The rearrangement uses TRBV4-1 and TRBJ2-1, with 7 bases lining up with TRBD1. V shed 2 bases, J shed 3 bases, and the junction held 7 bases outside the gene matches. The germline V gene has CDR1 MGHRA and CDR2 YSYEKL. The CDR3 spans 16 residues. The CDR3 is CASSQNRDSVYNEQFF. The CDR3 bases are TGCGCCAGCAGCCAAAACCGGGACAGCGTCTACAATGAGCAGTTCTTC.

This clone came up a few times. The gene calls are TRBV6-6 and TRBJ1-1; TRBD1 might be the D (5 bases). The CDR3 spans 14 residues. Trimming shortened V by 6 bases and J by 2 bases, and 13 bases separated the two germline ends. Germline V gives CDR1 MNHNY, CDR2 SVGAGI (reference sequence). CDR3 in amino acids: CASSPDSFNTEAFF. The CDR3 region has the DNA TGTGCCAGCAGCCCCGACAGTTTTAACACTGAAGCTTTCTTT.

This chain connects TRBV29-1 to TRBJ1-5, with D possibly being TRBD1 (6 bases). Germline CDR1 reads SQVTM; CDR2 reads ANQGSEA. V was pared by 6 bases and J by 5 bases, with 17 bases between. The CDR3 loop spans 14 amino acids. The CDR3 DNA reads TGCAGCGTCAGCGAGGGGGGGTTGGATCAGCCCCAGCATTTT. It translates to CSVSEGGLDQPQHF.

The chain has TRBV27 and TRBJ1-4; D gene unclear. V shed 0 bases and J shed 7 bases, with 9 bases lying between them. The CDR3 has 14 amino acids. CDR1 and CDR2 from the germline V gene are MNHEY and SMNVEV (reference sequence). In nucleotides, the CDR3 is TGTGCCAGCAGTTTATCACAATTTGCTGAAAAACTGTTTTTT. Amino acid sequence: CASSLSQFAEKLFF.

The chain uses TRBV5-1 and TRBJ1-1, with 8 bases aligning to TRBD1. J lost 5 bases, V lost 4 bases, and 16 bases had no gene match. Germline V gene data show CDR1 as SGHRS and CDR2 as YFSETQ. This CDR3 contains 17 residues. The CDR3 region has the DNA TGCGCCAGCAGCCCGGCGGGTCTCTTCAACAGGGGGACTGAAGCTTTCTTT. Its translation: CASSPAGLFNRGTEAFF.

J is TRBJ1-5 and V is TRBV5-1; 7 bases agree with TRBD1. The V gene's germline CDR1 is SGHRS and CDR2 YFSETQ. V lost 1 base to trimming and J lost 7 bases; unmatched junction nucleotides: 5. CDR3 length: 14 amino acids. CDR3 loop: CASSLNRGGQPQHF. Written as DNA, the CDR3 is TGCGCCAGCAGCTTGAACAGAGGGGGCCAGCCCCAGCATTTT.

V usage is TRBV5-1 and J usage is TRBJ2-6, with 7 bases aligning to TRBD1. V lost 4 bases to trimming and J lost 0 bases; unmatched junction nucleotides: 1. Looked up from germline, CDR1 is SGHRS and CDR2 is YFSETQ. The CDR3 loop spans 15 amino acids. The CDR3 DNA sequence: TGCGCCAGCAGCCGGACAGGCTCTGGGGCCAACGTCCTGACTTTC. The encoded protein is CASSRTGSGANVLTF.

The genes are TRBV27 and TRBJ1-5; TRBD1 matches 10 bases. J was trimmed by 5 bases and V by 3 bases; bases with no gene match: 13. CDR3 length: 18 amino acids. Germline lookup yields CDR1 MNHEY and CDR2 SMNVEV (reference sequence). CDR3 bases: TGTGCCAGCAGTTTCCAGACAGGGGGCTATGCCACCGATCAGCCCCAGCATTTT. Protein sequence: CASSFQTGGYATDQPQHF.

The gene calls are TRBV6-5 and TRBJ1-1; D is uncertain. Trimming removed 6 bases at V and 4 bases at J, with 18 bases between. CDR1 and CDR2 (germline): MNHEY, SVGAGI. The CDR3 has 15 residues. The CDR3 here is CASRPRRISGTEAFF. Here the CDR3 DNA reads TGTGCCAGCAGACCCAGGCGAATTAGCGGCACTGAAGCTTTCTTT.

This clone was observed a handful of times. The CDR3 protein is CAISESWGTGSEKLFF. The CDR3 DNA reads TGTGCCATCAGTGAGTCCTGGGGGACAGGGAGCGAAAAACTGTTTTTT. The rearrangement links TRBV10-3 to TRBJ1-4; 9 bases align to TRBD1. The CDR3 sequence is 16 residues long. CDR1 and CDR2 (germline): ENHRY, SYGVKD. V lost 0 bases, J lost 8 bases, and 7 bases stayed unmatched.

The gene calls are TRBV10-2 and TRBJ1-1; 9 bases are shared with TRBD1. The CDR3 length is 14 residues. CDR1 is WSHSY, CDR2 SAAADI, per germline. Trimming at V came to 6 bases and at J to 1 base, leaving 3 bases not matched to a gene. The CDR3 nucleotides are TGCGCCAGCAGCGTACAGGGGGCGAACACTGAAGCTTTCTTT. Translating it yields CASSVQGANTEAFF.

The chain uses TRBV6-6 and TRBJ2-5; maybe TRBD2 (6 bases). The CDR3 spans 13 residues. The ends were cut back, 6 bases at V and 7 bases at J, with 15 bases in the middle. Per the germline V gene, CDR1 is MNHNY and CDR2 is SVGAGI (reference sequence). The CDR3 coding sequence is TGTGCCAGCAGGCGGGGTCTCCCGGGGACCCAGTACTTC. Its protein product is CASRRGLPGTQYF.